What follows is one TCR beta chain and its context. The entry originates in a study of CD8 T cells in Susac syndrome. CD8+ and CD4+ blood T cells underwent TCR beta sequencing. RNA, at about 0.45 to 1 ug, was reverse transcribed with random hexamers. Each CDR3 protein gets one entry after TCRdb re-called the immunoSEQ multiplex PCR reads with MiXCR. There are 200,000 to 250,000 distinct CDR3 sequences in the sample; around 93% occur only once, and 0.15% lies in the top ten. The CDR3 has 19 residues. Unmatched junction bases numbered 19, after V lost 5 bases and J lost 4 bases. Per germline, CDR1 MNHNS and CDR2 SASEGT.

Material: CD4+ T cells from PBMCs. The chain uses TRBV6-1 and TRBJ1-4, with TRBD1 identical over 7 bases. The origin of this receptor is a human donor with Susac syndrome. CDR3 in DNA: TGTGCCAGCAGTCCGCGTCGGACAGGCCTCAAGGGGGGTAATGAAAAACTGTTTTTT. It encodes CASSPRRTGLKGGNEKLFF.